Detailed here is one TCR beta chain. The PCR employed 60 Vbeta primers together with 13 Jbeta primers. The data were produced by immunoSEQ multiplex PCR, yet TCRdb's version contains in-frame clones alone and is incomplete. The sample has some 120,000 clones, 55% to 75% seen once. This specimen comes from a study of cytomegalovirus exposure and HLA in healthy donors. V lost 6 bases to trimming and J lost 6 bases; unmatched junction nucleotides: 3. There are 14 residues in the CDR3. The germline V gene encodes CDR1 SEHNR and CDR2 FQNEAQ (reference sequence). V usage is TRBV7-9 and J usage is TRBJ1-4; 11 nucleotides align to TRBD1. This clonotype was sampled from a middle-aged woman in good health and CMV-seropositive. The source material was PBMCs. DNA for the CDR3: TGTGCCAGCAGTCGGACAGGGGGCGATGAAAAACTGTTTTTT. Its protein product is CASSRTGGDEKLFF. The variable domain in full, with the rest retrieved from reference TRBV7-9 and TRBJ1-4, is DTGVSQNPRHKITKRGQNVTFRCDPISEHNRLYWYRQTLGQGPEFLTYFQNEAQLEKSRLLSDRFSAERPKGSFSTLEIQRTEQGDSAMYLCASSRTGGDEKLFFGSGTQLSVL.